A single sample is the source of the 21 T cell receptor beta chains below, sequenced in a study of shared clonotypes between healthy human individuals. The assay was immunoSEQ multiplex PCR, and TCRdb's table has in-frame clones only and misses some. The sample holds around 610,000 clones, approximately 96% seen once. Selected positively for CCR7 and CD45RO-negative, naive CD8 cells excluded terminally differentiated effector memory CD45RA+ cells. The specimen was naive CD8+ T cells sorted from blood. The source is a woman aged 25 to 45 in good health.

The chain recombines TRBV27 with TRBJ2-2; D remains unclear. From germline, CDR1 is MNHEY and CDR2 SMNVEV (reference sequence). The ends were cut back, 9 bases at V and 7 bases at J, with 12 bases in the middle. This CDR3 comprises 12 residues. CDR3 sequence reads: CASSRPFGELFF. CDR3 DNA sequence: TGTGCCAGTTCCCGCCCCTTCGGGGAGCTGTTTTTT.

The chain has TRBV7-8 and TRBJ2-5; TRBD2 aligns across 8 bases. Germline V gene sequence: CDR1 SGHVS, CDR2 FQNEAQ. The V and J ends lost 5 bases and 5 bases, in that order; junction bases with no gene match: 4. This CDR3 has 13 residues. This CDR3 is CASSQRLAETQYF. The CDR3 DNA reads TGTGCCAGCAGCCAAAGACTAGCGGAGACCCAGTACTTC.

This sequence joins TRBV7-9 and TRBJ2-7; TRBD2 is a possible D gene (5 bases). Trimming stripped 11 bases from V and 5 bases from J, with 19 bases between. Germline loops: CDR1 SEHNR, CDR2 FQNEAQ (reference sequence). The CDR3 covers 13 residues. The CDR3 spells CAGVSGRTHEQYF. Written as DNA, the CDR3 is TGTGCCGGGGTTAGTGGGAGAACCCACGAGCAGTACTTC.

This chain connects TRBV7-9 to TRBJ2-5; 11 bases align to TRBD2. V trimming: 7 bases; J trimming: 3 bases; junction bases outside the gene matches: 4. The CDR3 consists of 14 residues. From germline, CDR1 is SEHNR and CDR2 FQNEAQ (reference sequence). The CDR3 protein is CASTGTSGEETQYF. The CDR3 bases are TGTGCCAGCACCGGGACTAGCGGCGAAGAGACCCAGTACTTC.

The V and J genes are TRBV5-6 and TRBJ1-2, with 8 bases matching TRBD1. The V gene's germline CDR1 is SGHDT and CDR2 YYEEEE. This CDR3 is 16 amino acids long. Trimming at V came to 6 bases and at J to 7 bases, leaving 17 bases not matched to a gene. For the CDR3, the DNA is TGTGCCAGCACCCAGTGGACAGGGCCTTCTAGTTTTGGCTACACCTTC. Translating gives CASTQWTGPSSFGYTF.

This clone has just one count. This chain uses TRBV13 with TRBJ2-7; possible D gene TRBD1, 6 bases. Deletions cut 5 bases from V and 1 base from J, with 15 bases between. This CDR3 is built from 15 residues. Germline assignment: CDR1 PRHDT and CDR2 FYEKMQ (reference sequence). The CDR3 protein is CASSPPPGVSYEQYF. CDR3 nucleotide sequence: TGTGCCAGCAGCCCCCCCCCAGGGGTTTCCTACGAGCAGTACTTC. Using reference TRBV13 and TRBJ2-7 for the parts outside the CDR3, the full variable domain is AAGVIQSPRHLIKEKRETATLKCYPIPRHDTVYWYQQGPGQDPQFLISFYEKMQSDKGSIPDRFSAQQFSDYHSELNMSSLELGDSALYFCASSPPPGVSYEQYFGPGTRLTVT.

The DNA for the CDR3 is TGCAGCGTACGCCCCAGAAACACAGATACGCAGTATTTT. Translated: CSVRPRNTDTQYF. The V gene is TRBV29-1, the J gene TRBJ2-3, with D hard to call. Germline V gives CDR1 SQVTM, CDR2 ANQGSEA. This CDR3 region has 13 residues. V was trimmed by 6 bases and J by 2 bases, leaving 12 bases between them.

V usage is TRBV7-9 and J usage is TRBJ2-5; D uncertain. This CDR3 comprises 13 residues. V shed 1 base and J shed 5 bases, with 8 bases lying between them. Germline-derived CDR1 and CDR2 are SEHNR and FQNEAQ (reference sequence). The CDR3 DNA is TGTGCCAGCAGCTTAGGACCGGCCGAGACCCAGTACTTC. Translated, it gives CASSLGPAETQYF. Filled out from reference TRBV7-9 and TRBJ2-5, the complete variable domain reads DTGVSQNPRHKITKRGQNVTFRCDPISEHNRLYWYRQTLGQGPEFLTYFQNEAQLEKSRLLSDRFSAERPKGSFSTLEIQRTEQGDSAMYLCASSLGPAETQYFGPGTRLLVL.

The J gene is TRBJ2-5, the V gene TRBV6-6, with 11 bases aligning to TRBD2. The V and J ends lost 2 bases and 5 bases, in that order; junction bases with no gene match: 7. Per the germline V gene, CDR1 is MNHNY and CDR2 is SVGAGI (reference sequence). This CDR3 region has 16 residues. CDR3: CASSYDSGRVWETQYF. In DNA form, the CDR3 reads TGTGCCAGCAGTTACGATAGCGGGAGGGTATGGGAGACCCAGTACTTC.

The DNA for the CDR3 is TGTGCCAGCAGTGTACCCAGCGGGATGGTAGCAGATACGCAGTATTTT. Amino acid sequence: CASSVPSGMVADTQYF. J is TRBJ2-3 and V is TRBV2, with 7 bases matching TRBD2. The germline V gene encodes CDR1 SNHLY and CDR2 FYNNEI. CDR3 size: 16 residues. The V segment lost 4 bases and the J segment 4 bases; nucleotides outside the gene matches: 11.

This sequence joins TRBV7-9 and TRBJ2-3; D not certain. V dropped 3 bases and J dropped 3 bases, with 4 bases sitting between them. The CDR3 totals 12 residues. CDR1 and CDR2 (germline): SEHNR, FQNEAQ (reference sequence). CDR3 loop: CASSFATDTQYF. The DNA for the CDR3 is TGTGCCAGCAGCTTCGCGACAGATACGCAGTATTTT.

The count of this clone is one. The V and J genes are TRBV27 and TRBJ2-7; D might be TRBD2 (5 bases). Germline V gene sequence: CDR1 MNHEY, CDR2 SMNVEV (reference sequence). The CDR3 consists of 15 residues. Trimming removed 8 bases at V and 3 bases at J, with 20 bases between. CDR3 sequence (DNA): TGTGCCAGCGGCAGGCCGTCGGGGTCGTACTACGAGCAGTACTTC. This encodes CASGRPSGSYYEQYF.

This sequence joins TRBV28 and TRBJ2-3; 7 bases match TRBD2. The junction had 6 bases not matched to a gene; V was cut back by 4 bases and J by 5 bases. CDR1 MDHEN and CDR2 SYDVKM come from the germline V gene. This CDR3 has 14 residues. Written as DNA, the CDR3 is TGTGCCAGCAGTTCGGCGGGAGTGATAGATACGCAGTATTTT. It yields the protein CASSSAGVIDTQYF.

J is TRBJ2-5 and V is TRBV4-2; D not resolved. The CDR3 covers 16 residues. Trimming left V 0 bases short and J 3 bases short, with 14 bases between. Germline CDR1 LGHNA, CDR2 YNFKEQ. Here the CDR3 DNA reads TGTGCCAGCAGCCAAGAGTCCTTAGGTGGGAAAGAGACCCAGTACTTC. Translated, it gives CASSQESLGGKETQYF.

The chain joins TRBV5-1 to TRBJ2-7, with 9 bases matching TRBD2. Trimming cost V 3 bases and J 2 bases; bases outside gene matches: 6. The length of the CDR3 is 15 residues. Germline lookup yields CDR1 SGHRS and CDR2 YFSETQ. CDR3 sequence: CASSSTAGGPYEQYF. CDR3 nucleotides: TGCGCCAGCAGCTCTACAGCGGGAGGACCCTACGAGCAGTACTTC.

The chain links TRBV19 to TRBJ1-2, with D unresolved. Germline V gene sequence: CDR1 LNHDA, CDR2 SQIVND (reference sequence). The V and J ends lost 3 bases and 6 bases respectively, with 17 bases between them. The CDR3 is 15 amino acids. CDR3: CASSISGYPSDGYTF. The CDR3 bases are TGTGCCAGTAGTATTTCGGGTTATCCTTCGGATGGCTACACCTTC.

The count of this clone is one. The chain links TRBV28 to TRBJ2-1, with 13 nucleotides matching TRBD2. The J segment lost 6 bases and the V segment lost 3 bases, leaving 11 bases of the junction unmatched. This CDR3 region has 18 residues. Germline assignment: CDR1 MDHEN and CDR2 SYDVKM. CDR3: CASSFLWLGLAGANEQFF. The CDR3 DNA is TGTGCCAGCAGTTTCTTGTGGCTTGGACTAGCGGGAGCCAATGAGCAGTTCTTC.

This sequence joins TRBV29-1 and TRBJ1-2; D may be TRBD1 (6 bases). The germline gives CDR1 SQVTM, CDR2 ANQGSEA. The CDR3 consists of 16 residues. V was cut by 7 bases and J by 4 bases, with 25 bases left in between. The CDR3 sequence: CSAWGGTLDSSYGYTF. CDR3 DNA: TGCAGCGCCTGGGGCGGGACACTCGATTCAAGCTATGGCTACACCTTC.

This chain uses TRBV27 with TRBJ1-5; D is ambiguous. Germline V lookup: CDR1 MNHEY, CDR2 SMNVEV (reference sequence). The CDR3 is 14 residues long. Trimming cost V 6 bases and J 4 bases, with 13 bases left between them. The DNA of the CDR3 is TGTGCCAGCAGACCCGGGTCGGTTAATCAGCCCCAGCATTTT. This translates into CASRPGSVNQPQHF.

A single count supports this clone. This chain uses TRBV5-6 with TRBJ2-7, with a weak D call TRBD1 (5 bases). The germline gives CDR1 SGHDT, CDR2 YYEEEE. Between the trimmed V and J ends, which lost 0 bases and 0 bases, there was a span of 10 bases. There are 15 residues in the CDR3. CDR3 sequence (DNA): TGTGCCAGCAGCTTGGACGTCGACAGCTCCTACGAGCAGTACTTC. Amino acids: CASSLDVDSSYEQYF.

This clone was seen a single time. V is TRBV9 and J is TRBJ1-4, with D uncertain. The CDR3 is 15 residues long. V was trimmed by 0 bases and J by 8 bases, leaving 14 bases between them. Germline V gene lookup returns CDR1 SGDLS and CDR2 YYNGEE. The CDR3 DNA is TGTGCCAGCAGCGTAGGGGAGGGATTCTGGGAAAAACTGTTTTTT. Its translation: CASSVGEGFWEKLFF.